This T cell receptor (beta chain) emerged from a study of PD-1 blockade in mismatch repair-deficient tumors. This clone was found once. Germline V gene lookup returns CDR1 SGDLS and CDR2 YYNGEE. The CDR3 has 15 amino acids. V lost 0 bases, J lost 2 bases, and 2 bases stayed unmatched. Assay used: immunoSEQ multiplex PCR; TCRdb lists only in-frame clones, some missing. The profile shows roughly 130,000 clones, around nine tenths of them singletons. The genes are TRBV9 and TRBJ2-5; 9 nucleotides line up with TRBD2. This TCR was sampled from an adult with mismatch repair-deficient cancer. Source: peripheral blood, taken about 17 months after starting pembrolizumab. CDR3 sequence: CASSVALAGQETQYF. The CDR3 DNA reads TGTGCCAGCAGCGTAGCTCTAGCGGGGCAAGAGACCCAGTACTTC.